A selection of T cell receptor beta chains follows, all from one sample in a study of post-analysis software for immune sequencing data. MiXCR, run by TCRdb on the PCR reads, gives a single entry per CDR3 protein. The sample has fewer than 900,000 distinct CDR3 sequences; about 43% are singletons. Source material: blood. These receptors came from a girl aged 5 to 17 with multiple sclerosis. Both conserved end residues are part of each CDR3. D genes are given only for firm matches. Clone size is stated in some rows and not others, as once, few, many or a class when expanded.

TRBV2	TRBJ2-4	TRBD2	.	CASSPPELLAVAKNIQYF	TGTGCCAGCAGCCCACCCGAACTTCTAGCGGTCGCCAAAAACATTCAGTACTTC
TRBV6-6	TRBJ1-1	.	.	CASQGGAREAFF	TGTGCCAGCCAAGGGGGGGCTCGTGAAGCTTTCTTT
TRBV7-9	TRBJ2-7	.	few	CASSLSDGGTDSYEQYF	TGTGCCAGCAGCTTAAGCGATGGGGGGACAGACTCCTACGAGCAGTACTTC
TRBV20-1	TRBJ1-5	TRBD1	.	CSATPGQGRDSNQPQHF	TGCAGTGCCACGCCGGGACAGGGGCGAGATAGCAATCAGCCCCAGCATTTT
TRBV11-2	TRBJ2-7	TRBD2	few	CASHVRASGASYEQYF	TGTGCCAGCCACGTTAGGGCTAGCGGGGCCTCCTACGAGCAGTACTTC
TRBV5-6	TRBJ2-7	TRBD2	.	CASSSPAGAYEQYF	TGTGCCAGCAGCTCGCCGGCGGGAGCGTACGAGCAGTACTTC
TRBV24-1	TRBJ2-2	.	.	CATSDRRTVNTGELFF	TGTGCCACCAGTGATCGACGGACCGTGAACACCGGGGAGCTGTTTTTT
TRBV5-1	TRBJ2-4	TRBD2	few	CASSPGLAGGYPIGDIAKNIQYF	TGCGCCAGCAGCCCGGGACTAGCGGGAGGATATCCCATAGGCGATATAGCCAAAAACATTCAGTACTTC
TRBV29-1	TRBJ1-2	.	few	CSVGENYGYTF	TGCAGCGTGGGGGAGAACTATGGCTACACCTTC
TRBV6-1	TRBJ1-5	.	.	CASSEGWGGTSNQPQHF	TGTGCCAGCAGTGAAGGATGGGGGGGGACAAGCAATCAGCCCCAGCATTTT
TRBV10-3	TRBJ2-7	TRBD2	.	CAISDNSRGPSGSPYEQYF	TGTGCCATCAGTGACAACTCCAGGGGCCCTAGCGGGAGTCCCTACGAGCAGTACTTC
TRBV5-1	TRBJ2-3	.	few	CASSLVSGASTDTQYF	TGCGCCAGCAGCTTGGTGTCAGGGGCTAGCACAGATACGCAGTATTTT
TRBV10-3	TRBJ2-1	.	.	CAISESSDGYNEQFF	TGTGCCATCAGTGAGAGTAGCGACGGTTACAATGAGCAGTTCTTC
TRBV15	TRBJ2-1	.	few	CATSRDMGNEQFF	TGTGCCACCAGCAGAGACATGGGAAATGAGCAGTTCTTC
TRBV21-1	TRBJ1-2	.	.	CASSRSRDRDGYTF	TGTGCCAGCAGCAGGAGCAGGGACAGGGACGGCTACACCTTC
TRBV15	TRBJ2-3	.	few	CATSRILRHTDTQYF	TGTGCCACCAGCAGAATCCTCCGTCACACAGATACGCAGTATTTT
TRBV20-1	TRBJ2-1	.	.	CSATLPAGTNNEQFF	TGCAGTGCAACCCTACCTGCCGGGACGAACAATGAGCAGTTCTTC
TRBV29-1	TRBJ2-5	TRBD2	.	CSVGARGGREAQYF	TGCAGCGTTGGAGCCCGGGGGGGGCGGGAGGCCCAGTACTTC
TRBV4-3	TRBJ2-6	.	.	CASSQDLQTGANVLTF	TGCGCCAGCAGCCAAGATCTGCAGACTGGGGCCAACGTCCTGACTTTC
TRBV14	TRBJ1-4	.	.	CASSPSTGFNEKLFF	TGTGCCAGCAGCCCATCCACAGGGTTTAATGAAAAACTGTTTTTT
TRBV7-2	TRBJ2-7	.	few	CASSLATRDEQYF	TGTGCCAGCAGCTTAGCCACCCGGGACGAGCAGTACTTC
TRBV20-1	TRBJ2-7	.	.	CSARDSVLRAAYEQYF	TGCAGTGCTAGGGACAGTGTGCTTCGTGCCGCCTACGAGCAGTACTTC
TRBV27	TRBJ2-7	.	few	CASSYGSNYEQYF	TGTGCCAGCAGTTACGGCAGCAACTACGAGCAGTACTTC
TRBV20-1	TRBJ2-5	TRBD1	.	CSASGPDRGLGETQYF	TGCAGTGCTAGCGGGCCCGACAGGGGACTTGGGGAGACCCAGTACTTC
TRBV12-3/TRBV12-4	TRBJ1-2	.	.	CASSFQANYGYTF	TGTGCCAGCAGTTTCCAAGCTAACTATGGCTACACCTTC
TRBV20-1	TRBJ2-5	TRBD2	.	CSATSGRANEQYF	TGCAGTGCTACTAGCGGGAGGGCCAATGAGCAGTACTTC
TRBV20-1	TRBJ2-7	TRBD2	.	CSARDPARGSSYEQYF	TGCAGTGCTAGAGATCCAGCTCGCGGGAGCTCCTACGAGCAGTACTTC
TRBV2	TRBJ2-2	TRBD1	few	CASSEAGDSYTGELFF	TGTGCCAGCAGTGAAGCGGGGGACAGTTACACCGGGGAGCTGTTTTTT
TRBV20-1	TRBJ2-7	.	.	CSARDLTFYEQYF	TGCAGTGCTAGAGATCTCACCTTCTACGAGCAGTACTTC
TRBV6-2/TRBV6-3	TRBJ1-2	TRBD1	few	CASGGQNYGYTF	TGTGCCAGCGGGGGACAGAACTATGGCTACACCTTC
TRBV7-9	TRBJ2-7	TRBD1	.	CASSPEAGTGGYEQYF	TGTGCCAGCAGCCCAGAAGCCGGGACAGGGGGTTACGAGCAGTACTTC
TRBV12-3/TRBV12-4	TRBJ2-1	TRBD2	few	CASRPLGQAASGRAYNEQFF	TGTGCCAGCAGGCCCCTGGGACAGGCGGCTAGCGGGAGGGCCTACAATGAGCAGTTCTTC
TRBV15	TRBJ2-7	.	.	CATSRALSYEQYF	TGTGCCACCAGCAGGGCCCTAAGTTACGAGCAGTACTTC
TRBV11-3	TRBJ2-7	TRBD2	.	CASSLATLAGRPKHEQYF	TGTGCCAGCAGCTTAGCAACGCTAGCGGGAAGGCCTAAACACGAGCAGTACTTC
TRBV7-3	TRBJ2-3	.	few	CASRQAPFDTQYF	TGTGCCAGCAGACAGGCACCTTTTGATACGCAGTATTTT
TRBV5-1	TRBJ2-5	TRBD1	.	CASSRQGLRGLETQYF	TGCGCCAGCAGCCGACAGGGTCTTAGAGGTCTAGAGACCCAGTACTTC
TRBV10-2	TRBJ1-6	.	few	CASSEGRWDSPLHF	TGCGCCAGCAGTGAGGGGCGGTGGGATTCACCCCTCCACTTT
TRBV6-1	TRBJ2-7	.	few	CASSEGRNSYEQYF	TGTGCCAGCAGTGAAGGACGGAACTCCTACGAGCAGTACTTC
TRBV10-2	TRBJ2-3	TRBD2	few	CASSEPKVPGLGTDTQYF	TGCGCCAGCAGTGAGCCCAAGGTTCCGGGACTAGGAACAGATACGCAGTATTTT
TRBV14	TRBJ2-3	.	.	CASSQEWQVGLDTQYF	TGTGCCAGCAGCCAAGAATGGCAGGTTGGGTTGGATACGCAGTATTTT
TRBV28	TRBJ2-7	TRBD2	.	CASRTGGAYEQYF	TGTGCCAGCAGAACGGGAGGGGCCTACGAGCAGTACTTC
TRBV29-1	TRBJ2-5	.	few	CSVLGGPGETQYF	TGCAGCGTATTAGGAGGGCCCGGGGAGACCCAGTACTTC
TRBV12-3/TRBV12-4	TRBJ2-3	TRBD2	.	CASSFLVLAGQRTSTDTQYF	TGTGCCAGCAGTTTTTTGGTCCTAGCGGGGCAGAGGACTAGCACAGATACGCAGTATTTT
TRBV27	TRBJ2-7	.	few	CASSIGLGPYEQYF	TGTGCCAGCAGTATTGGACTGGGACCCTACGAGCAGTACTTC